Listed here is a single T cell receptor (beta chain). The sample comes from a study of radiotherapy plus CTLA-4 blockade in lung cancer. The data were produced by immunoSEQ multiplex PCR, yet TCRdb's version contains in-frame clones alone and is incomplete. This table has tens of thousands of clones, roughly 87% appearing once. Germline V gene data show CDR1 as MNHEY and CDR2 as SMNVEV (reference sequence). The CDR3 spans 14 residues. V lost 4 bases and J 7 bases, leaving 13 bases between the germline ends. The specimen was peripheral blood, collected from a patient treated with radiotherapy plus ipilimumab. This receptor was identified in a human donor with non-small cell lung cancer who had stable disease on radiotherapy plus ipilimumab. This chain uses TRBV27 with TRBJ2-2; the D is unclear. CDR3 protein: CASSSTRANGELFF. CDR3 coding DNA: TGTGCCAGCAGTTCGACAAGGGCGAACGGGGAGCTGTTTTTT.